A selection of T cell receptor beta chains follows, all from one sample in a study of T cells after yellow fever vaccination. One entry per CDR3 protein, called by TCRdb with MiXCR from the 5' RACE reads. This table has about 360,000 distinct CDR3 sequences, about 6.2% appearing once. The specimen comprised PBMCs, sampled 5 days after the yellow fever booster vaccination. Source of these receptors: a man aged 25-40 years who received the YFV17D yellow fever vaccine. Each CDR3 is given with its conserved first and last residue. D genes are given only for firm matches. Rows give clone size only sometimes, using once, few, many, or a class for an expanded clone.

D,J,V,size,CDR3,DNA
TRBD1,TRBJ2-5,TRBV29-1,few,CSVMTGVETQYF,TGCAGCGTAATGACAGGGGTGGAGACCCAGTACTTC
TRBD1,TRBJ2-7,TRBV28,.,CASKWGTGAYEQYF,TGTGCCAGCAAGTGGGGGACAGGAGCCTACGAGCAGTACTTC
.,TRBJ2-1,TRBV27,few,CASRIAASAIYNEQFF,TGTGCCAGCAGGATTGCCGCTAGCGCGATCTACAATGAGCAGTTCTTC
.,TRBJ1-2,TRBV12-3/TRBV12-4,many,CASSPRVTYGYTF,TGTGCCAGCAGCCCTAGGGTGACCTATGGCTACACCTTC
.,TRBJ2-2,TRBV24-1,few,CATSGGPPQFNTGELFF,TGTGCCACCAGTGGGGGACCACCGCAGTTCAACACCGGGGAGCTGTTTTTT
TRBD2,TRBJ2-3,TRBV11-2,many,CASSLITGTSGREDTQYF,TGTGCCAGCAGCTTAATTACGGGGACTAGCGGGAGGGAAGATACGCAGTATTTT
.,TRBJ2-5,TRBV13,.,CASSFEQGFQETQYF,TGTGCCAGCAGTTTTGAGCAGGGATTCCAAGAGACCCAGTACTTC
.,TRBJ1-2,TRBV20-1,.,CSATNRDDYGYTF,TGCAGTGCTACCAACAGGGATGACTATGGCTACACCTTC
.,TRBJ2-5,TRBV5-4,.,CASSFSSEMKETQYF,TGTGCCAGCAGCTTTTCTTCGGAGATGAAAGAGACCCAGTACTTC
TRBD2,TRBJ2-3,TRBV6-1,many,CASSLRTSGRVADTQYF,TGTGCCAGCAGCCTTCGGACTAGCGGGAGGGTGGCAGATACGCAGTATTTT
.,TRBJ1-4,TRBV5-6,many,CASSSETEWKEYEKLFF,TGTGCCAGCAGCTCCGAAACGGAGTGGAAAGAATACGAAAAACTGTTTTTT
.,TRBJ1-6,TRBV7-2,.,CASSPAGRMNSPLHF,TGTGCCAGCAGCCCAGCGGGACGGATGAATTCACCCCTCCACTTT
TRBD2,TRBJ2-7,TRBV20-1,many,CSASPSGSVHEQYF,TGCAGTGCTAGTCCTAGCGGGAGTGTCCACGAGCAGTACTTC
TRBD1,TRBJ2-1,TRBV2,.,CASSNAGTGGYNEQFF,TGTGCCAGCAGTAACGCCGGGACAGGGGGATACAATGAGCAGTTCTTC
.,TRBJ2-5,TRBV5-1,few,CASSSYRPETQYF,TGCGCCAGCAGCTCGTATCGCCCCGAGACCCAGTACTTC
TRBD2,TRBJ2-3,TRBV20-1,many,CSAEALAGARDTQYF,TGCAGTGCTGAGGCACTAGCGGGAGCGAGAGATACGCAGTATTTT
.,TRBJ1-1,TRBV10-3,many,CAIAPELNTEAFF,TGTGCCATCGCACCAGAGTTGAACACTGAAGCTTTCTTT
.,TRBJ1-1,TRBV7-3,many,CASSSSENTEAFF,TGTGCCAGCAGCTCCTCGGAGAACACTGAAGCTTTCTTT
TRBD1,TRBJ1-6,TRBV18,.,CASSPQGASEGALHF,TGTGCCAGCTCACCACAGGGGGCTTCCGAGGGAGCCCTCCACTTT
.,TRBJ2-1,TRBV3-1,few,CASSPIRAGMQFF,TGTGCCAGCAGCCCAATACGTGCGGGAATGCAGTTCTTC
.,TRBJ2-7,TRBV23-1,many,CASPPGGIREQYF,TGCGCCAGCCCCCCTGGGGGCATTCGGGAGCAGTACTTC
.,TRBJ1-2,TRBV20-1,many,CSASVQPYGYTF,TGCAGTGCTAGCGTACAACCCTATGGCTACACCTTC
TRBD2,TRBJ2-7,TRBV5-1,.,CASSVGREEQYF,TGCGCCAGCAGCGTAGGGAGGGAGGAGCAGTACTTC
.,TRBJ2-7,TRBV6-2/TRBV6-3,few,CASSYGRTVYEQYF,TGTGCCAGCAGTTACGGCAGGACAGTGTACGAGCAGTACTTC
.,TRBJ1-2,TRBV7-2,.,CASSPAYTF,TGTGCCAGCAGCCCAGCCTACACCTTC
.,TRBJ1-1,TRBV18,.,CASSPGAGINTEAFF,TGTGCCAGCTCACCCGGGGCAGGGATAAACACTGAAGCTTTCTTT
.,TRBJ1-1,TRBV7-9,many,CASSLVENTEAFF,TGTGCCAGCAGCTTAGTGGAGAACACTGAAGCTTTCTTT
.,TRBJ2-7,TRBV4-3,many,CASSQNLGDEQYF,TGCGCCAGCAGCCAAAATTTGGGTGACGAGCAGTACTTC
.,TRBJ1-5,TRBV20-1,few,CSARVGVSQPQHF,TGCAGTGCTAGAGTAGGTGTGTCGCAGCCCCAGCATTTT
TRBD1,TRBJ2-7,TRBV20-1,.,CSARVIDRVVSYEQYF,TGCAGTGCTAGAGTAATTGACAGGGTAGTTTCCTACGAGCAGTACTTC
TRBD1,TRBJ1-2,TRBV6-5,few,CASRGDRGYGYTF,TGTGCCAGCAGGGGGGACAGGGGCTATGGCTACACCTTC
TRBD2,TRBJ2-3,TRBV5-1,few,CASTQFQSGTFTDTQYF,TGCGCCAGCACCCAGTTCCAGAGCGGGACTTTCACAGATACGCAGTATTTT
.,TRBJ2-1,TRBV6-2/TRBV6-3,.,CASSYGGGLYNEQFF,TGTGCCAGCAGTTACGGTGGGGGTTTGTACAATGAGCAGTTCTTC
TRBD1,TRBJ2-7,TRBV20-1,few,CSASDRASYEQYF,TGCAGTGCTTCGGACAGGGCTTCCTACGAGCAGTACTTC
.,TRBJ2-1,TRBV7-3,.,CASSPKEGNHNEQFF,TGTGCCAGCAGTCCAAAAGAGGGTAACCACAATGAGCAGTTCTTC
TRBD1,TRBJ2-3,TRBV5-1,.,CASSTGQGADTQYF,TGCGCCAGCAGCACCGGACAGGGAGCAGATACGCAGTATTTT
TRBD2,TRBJ2-3,TRBV5-1,.,CASSWGLKREGGTDTQYF,TGCGCCAGCAGCTGGGGCCTTAAGCGGGAGGGCGGGACAGATACGCAGTATTTT
.,TRBJ2-7,TRBV29-1,.,CSVANLAYEQYF,TGCAGCGTAGCGAACCTAGCCTACGAGCAGTACTTC
TRBD1,TRBJ2-1,TRBV29-1,many,CSQGQTANEQFF,TGCAGCCAGGGACAGACGGCTAATGAGCAGTTCTTC
.,TRBJ2-7,TRBV3-1,.,CASSQPGTLNYEQYF,TGTGCCAGCAGCCAACCCGGGACATTAAACTACGAGCAGTACTTC
.,TRBJ1-2,TRBV6-2/TRBV6-3,.,CASSFSLLNGYTF,TGTGCCAGCAGTTTCTCCTTATTGAATGGCTACACCTTC
.,TRBJ1-2,TRBV20-1,few,CSARDRGHGYTF,TGCAGTGCTAGAGATCGGGGGCATGGCTACACCTTC